Sequencing of this T cell receptor beta chain was carried out in a study of neoadjuvant anti-PD-1 for oral cavity cancer. Germline V gene lookup returns CDR1 SGDLS and CDR2 YYNGEE. Trimming cost V 4 bases and J 7 bases, with 12 bases left between them. The CDR3 loop spans 14 amino acids. This clone has just a few counts. Antigen unknown. Described time point: after neoadjuvant nivolumab, at surgical resection. Study-level points and caveats: Larger post-treatment preexisting tumor clones tracked with greater tumor shrinkage. Treg/Th17 ratio rose with pretreatment blood and fell with post-treatment tumor TCRbeta clonality.

Method: immunoSEQ multiplex PCR; TCRdb's copy keeps in-frame clones and lacks some. In the table there are roughly 15,000 clones, around 40% of which are singletons. The V call is TRBV9, the J call TRBJ1-6, with D perhaps TRBD1 (5 bases). The TCR comes from a person aged 40 to 85 with oral cavity squamous cell carcinoma. This specimen was tumor tissue, taken after nivolumab (anti-PD-1) treatment. The CDR3, as DNA: TGTGCCAGCAGCCCGGGACGGACCAATTCACCCCTCCACTTT. Encoded protein: CASSPGRTNSPLHF.